This T cell receptor (beta chain) was documented in a study of MAIT cells during Salmonella Paratyphi A infection (dated by TCRdb to about 2017). Study-wide context: A single dose of 1-5x10^3 CFU of S. Paratyphi A strain NVGH308 was swallowed by adult volunteers aged 18 to 60. Starting at diagnosis, diagnosed volunteers were given ciprofloxacin 500 mg twice a day for 14 days. General conclusions and limits of the study: Although the availability of volunteer samples limited sample sizes, the sizes were judged adequate for detecting differences between groups. MAIT cell TRBV usage was oligoclonal with a preference for TRBV20 and TRBV6, and infection did not appear to change this usage. A significant decrease in the space occupied by over-represented MAIT clonotypes was found from baseline to mid-infection (about 0.15 to 0.10), whereas no significant post-infection difference was found. Compared with healthy controls, diagnosed volunteers had more expansion or contraction among the top five MAIT clonotypes (roughly 0.5 versus 0.14), suggesting that infection reshaped the repertoire.

In this sample, this clonotype turned up a few times. The clone's antigen remains unknown. No base quality information exists; no much larger clone differs at one position. The method was 5' RACE. TCRbeta was amplified in two rounds of PCR using Phusion High-Fidelity polymerase, and the primers added sample-specific barcodes. TCRbeta libraries were made through template-switch cDNA synthesis using SMARTScribe reverse transcriptase and a TRBC-specific primer. After barcoding, samples were pooled and then prepared using the NEBNext Ultra DNA Library Prep Kit for Illumina. The libraries were sequenced on an Illumina MiSeq using the MiSeq reagent kit v2, 300 cycles. Concerning the study's data processing: Jemultiplexer was used to demultiplex reads by barcode, and MiTCR with default parameters handled the alignment. VDJtools filtered out non-functional sequences; clonotypes were defined by amino acid sequence, with frequencies based on assigned sequence reads. The clonal space homeostasis analysis grouped clonotypes by frequency into over-represented (0.05-1), large, medium and small bins. The public reads were run again by TCRdb, first through fastp at Q25 and then through MiXCR, and only productive beta chains were kept. For every CDR3 protein sequence, its rows merge into one entry that carries the most common genes and DNA. TCRdb's processing, not the authors' own work, is the source of the V and J calls. Within this sample are about 600 distinct CDR3 sequences, with about 30% of them counted one time only. Approximately 25% of the sample comes from the top ten.

Explained via the paper, the time point label denotes: mid-infection, around enteric fever diagnosis. MAIT cells, defined as Valpha7.2+ CD161+ T cells, were identified and sorted by flow cytometry. In several volunteers who developed enteric fever after controlled oral challenge with live Salmonella Paratyphi A, circulating MAIT cell TCRbeta repertoires were profiled over time. Every diagnosed volunteer provided MAIT cell samples at pre-infection, mid-infection and post-infection timepoints. Enteric fever was diagnosed as Paratyphi A bacteremia and/or persistent fever above 38 °C lasting more than 12 hours. Challenged volunteers were diagnosed with infection sometime between day 4 and day 7 after challenge. For RNA extraction, roughly 5,000 to 11,000 MAIT cells from each sample were sorted straight into RNAqueous-Micro lysis buffer. Lymphoprep gradient centrifugation was used to isolate peripheral blood mononuclear cells from blood samples and leukocyte cones. Cell sorting used a BD FACSAria Fusion or BD FACSAria III sorter.

Relative to germline, V is missing 6 bases and J is missing 9 bases, with 6 bases of the junction outside any gene match. The cysteine opens and the phenylalanine closes a CDR3 of 13 amino acids. Only CDR3 DNA remains: 39 bases, in frame from the first base. Sequences MRHNA (CDR1) and SNTAGT (CDR2) are obtained from the germline V gene. The TCR comes from a person aged 18 to 75 who was deliberately infected with Salmonella Paratyphi A in a paratyphoid fever challenge study. The chain was built from TRBV6-4 and TRBJ2-1, with 9 bases aligning to TRBD1. This material consisted of MAIT cells from PBMCs, taken at the middle sampling point of the challenge study. Read as DNA, the sequence is TGTGCCAGCAGCCGGACAGGGGAAGGTGAGCAGTTCTTC. It encodes CASSRTGEGEQFF.